A single sample is the source of the 31 T cell receptor beta chains below, sequenced in a study of spatial heterogeneity in lung cancer. Time point meaning: blood at routine non-recurrence follow-up after resection. Tumor, nontumor lung or frozen PBMC supplied whole RNA that was sequenced unsorted. TCRdb reprocessed the 5' RACE reads via MiXCR and lists one record per CDR3 protein. This sample has about 120,000 distinct CDR3 sequences, with more than 9% found just once. Sample: PBMCs, taken at follow-up. Receptors originate from a male donor with early-stage non-small cell lung cancer.

This clonotype was recorded a few times. V usage is TRBV20-1 and J usage is TRBJ1-5; no reliable D call. The ends were cut back, 6 bases at V and 8 bases at J, with 23 bases in the middle. Germline loops: CDR1 DFQATT, CDR2 SNEGSKA (reference sequence). The CDR3 extends over 15 amino acids. The CDR3 region has the DNA TGCAGTGCCAAGATTGGCTCCCGCTTTTCAGAGCCCCAGCATTTT. This translates into CSAKIGSRFSEPQHF.

The sample holds many counts of this clonotype. V is TRBV4-1 and J is TRBJ2-3; D remains unclear. The V end was cut by 1 base, the J end by 4 bases, with 3 bases between. The CDR3 is 12 residues long. Germline CDR1 MGHRA, CDR2 YSYEKL. In nucleotides, the CDR3 is TGCGCCAGCAGCCAAGTGGCAGATACGCAGTATTTT. This codes for CASSQVADTQYF.

The CDR3 protein is CASGRGHTNTGELFF. The CDR3 nucleotides are TGTGCCAGCGGACGCGGCCATACGAACACCGGGGAGCTGTTTTTT. The rearrangement joins TRBV7-6 to TRBJ2-2; D uncertain. From germline, CDR1 is SGHVS and CDR2 FNYEAQ. CDR3 length: 15 amino acids. Trimming stripped 8 bases from V and 0 bases from J, with 13 bases between.

Ten or more counts support this clonotype. The rearrangement uses TRBV5-8 and TRBJ1-2, with D possibly being TRBD1 (6 bases). The V end lost 4 bases, the J end lost 3 bases, and 13 bases lay between the germline ends. Germline CDR1 reads SGHTS; CDR2 reads YDEGEE. This CDR3 comprises 14 residues. The CDR3 loop is CASSILTGDYGYTF. In DNA form, the CDR3 reads TGTGCCAGCAGCATCTTGACAGGCGACTATGGCTACACCTTC.

This clonotype was counted between two and nine times. The chain employs TRBV20-1 and TRBJ2-7; D unresolved. Trimming shortened V by 6 bases and J by 1 base, and 13 bases separated the two germline ends. Germline V gives CDR1 DFQATT, CDR2 SNEGSKA (reference sequence). The CDR3 runs to 13 residues. CDR3 sequence reads: CSAGPGSSYEQYF. For the CDR3, the DNA is TGCAGTGCCGGGCCGGGCAGTTCCTACGAGCAGTACTTC.

The rearrangement joins TRBV10-2 to TRBJ2-7, with D perhaps TRBD1 (5 bases). The V gene lost 7 bases and the J gene lost 4 bases, with 11 bases spanning the gap. The CDR3 consists of 12 residues. Germline V lookup: CDR1 WSHSY, CDR2 SAAADI. CDR3 DNA: TGCGCCAGCACCCCGGCAGGGTACGAGCAGTACTTC. The encoded protein is CASTPAGYEQYF.

This clonotype was observed a few times. J is TRBJ2-6 and V is TRBV11-2; tentatively, D is TRBD2 (6 bases). Germline V gene sequence: CDR1 SGHAT, CDR2 FQNNGV. CDR3 length: 18 residues. The V and J ends lost 5 bases and 2 bases respectively, with 19 bases between them. The CDR3 sequence: CASSHIRDGGTGANVLTF. CDR3 sequence (DNA): TGTGCCAGCAGCCATATCCGGGACGGGGGAACTGGGGCCAACGTCCTGACTTTC.

The V call is TRBV5-6, the J call TRBJ1-2; D is unresolved. Trimming pared 2 bases from V and 8 bases from J, leaving 19 bases between. This CDR3 spans 15 amino acids. Germline V gives CDR1 SGHDT, CDR2 YYEEEE. CDR3 residues: CASSFASSSTVGYTF. The CDR3 DNA follows: TGTGCCAGCAGCTTCGCATCCTCTTCTACAGTCGGCTACACCTTC.

The J gene is TRBJ1-4, the V gene TRBV28; D is unclear. CDR3 size: 13 residues. With 7 bases removed from V and 0 bases from J, the gap between germline ends came to 6 bases. Germline-derived CDR1 and CDR2 are MDHEN and SYDVKM. CDR3 in amino acids: CASKGTTNEKLFF. CDR3 in DNA: TGTGCCAGCAAAGGAACAACTAATGAAAAACTGTTTTTT.

The rearrangement links TRBV18 to TRBJ1-5; D gene ambiguous. Trimming pared 2 bases from V and 9 bases from J, leaving 8 bases between. The CDR3 runs to 12 residues. Per germline, CDR1 KGHSH and CDR2 LQKENI. The CDR3 region is CASSPGRRPQHF. The CDR3 region has the DNA TGTGCCAGCTCACCAGGGAGAAGGCCCCAGCATTTT.

This clonotype was recorded at least ten times. The chain couples TRBV29-1 to TRBJ2-7, with a weak D call TRBD2 (6 bases). From germline, CDR1 is SQVTM and CDR2 ANQGSEA. Trimming shortened V by 4 bases and J by 5 bases, and 15 bases separated the two germline ends. CDR3 length equals 13 residues. In nucleotides, the CDR3 is TGCAGCGTTGCGGGACTCCTATCCCACGAGCAGTACTTC. Translating it yields CSVAGLLSHEQYF.

The genes are TRBV6-5 and TRBJ1-3, with TRBD1 matching over 8 bases. Germline-derived CDR1 and CDR2 are MNHEY and SVGAGI. V gave up 0 bases and J gave up 1 base; unmatched junction bases: 14. The CDR3 has 20 residues. CDR3 sequence (DNA): TGTGCCAGCAGTTACTCAAGACAGGGGCTAGGAGGGATGTCTGGAAACACCATATATTTT. Translating gives CASSYSRQGLGGMSGNTIYF.

This clonotype was seen at least ten times. The rearrangement links TRBV4-1 to TRBJ1-6, with 9 bases that match TRBD1. Germline CDR1 MGHRA, CDR2 YSYEKL. The V segment lost 5 bases and the J segment 5 bases; nucleotides outside the gene matches: 4. The CDR3 is 15 amino acids. The CDR3 region is CASSFRDRDNSPLHF. DNA of the CDR3: TGCGCCAGCAGCTTTCGGGACAGGGATAATTCACCCCTCCACTTT.

CDR3: CASSSDRGNTIYF. As DNA, the CDR3 is TGTGCCAGCAGCTCGGACAGGGGAAACACCATATATTTT. The rearrangement uses TRBV9 and TRBJ1-3; 7 positions match TRBD1. J gave up 4 bases and V 4 bases, and 2 bases lay outside the gene matches. CDR1 and CDR2 (germline): SGDLS, YYNGEE. The CDR3 extends over 13 amino acids. Drawing the rest from reference TRBV9 and TRBJ1-3, the complete variable domain is DSGVTQTPKHLITATGQRVTLRCSPRSGDLSVYWYQQSLDQGLQFLIQYYNGEERAKGNILERFSAQQFPDLHSELNLSSLELGDSALYFCASSSDRGNTIYFGEGSWLTVV.

The rearrangement uses TRBV12-3 or TRBV12-4 and TRBJ1-2; D gene unclear. This CDR3 comprises 15 residues. The V end was cut by 0 bases, the J end by 1 base, with 9 bases between. The CDR3 protein is CASSLARSSNYGYTF. The DNA of the CDR3 is TGTGCCAGCAGTTTAGCCAGGAGCAGTAACTATGGCTACACCTTC.

This clonotype was counted only a few times. The chain employs TRBV15 and TRBJ2-4; D is unclear. This CDR3 comprises 15 residues. Germline V gene lookup returns CDR1 LNHNV and CDR2 YYDKDF (reference sequence). Trimming shortened V by 6 bases and J by 3 bases, and 15 bases separated the two germline ends. This CDR3 is CATRESGGVKNIQYF. The CDR3 DNA reads as TGTGCCACCAGGGAGTCCGGCGGCGTCAAAAACATTCAGTACTTC.

This clonotype was seen at least ten times. The chain joins TRBV7-9 to TRBJ2-7; D perhaps matches TRBD1 (5 bases). Germline loops: CDR1 SEHNR, CDR2 FQNEAQ (reference sequence). CDR3 length: 12 residues. V lost 5 bases and J 2 bases, leaving 7 bases between the germline ends. The chain's CDR3 is CASSPDTYEQYF. The CDR3 DNA sequence: TGTGCCAGCAGCCCGGACACCTACGAGCAGTACTTC.

In its sample, this clonotype was seen a few times. This sequence joins TRBV6-5 and TRBJ1-2, with TRBD1 matching over 7 bases. The CDR3 sequence is 14 residues long. Germline V CDR1 and CDR2: MNHEY, SVGAGI. Trimming took 6 bases from V and 4 from J; bases not matched to a gene: 8. CDR3 residues: CASRRDSGSYGYTF. Here the CDR3 DNA reads TGTGCCAGCAGACGGGACAGCGGCAGCTATGGCTACACCTTC.

There are a few counts of this clonotype. The rearrangement joins TRBV4-2 to TRBJ2-3; possibly TRBD2 for D (5 bases). CDR1 LGHNA and CDR2 YNFKEQ come from the germline V gene. V shed 0 bases and J shed 1 base, with 14 bases lying between them. The CDR3 is 17 amino acids. The CDR3 here is CASSQDNVRGGTDTQYF. DNA for the CDR3: TGTGCCAGCAGCCAAGATAATGTCCGGGGTGGCACAGATACGCAGTATTTT.

The V and J genes are TRBV20-1 and TRBJ1-6; D not resolved. The V and J ends lost 0 bases and 9 bases respectively, with 3 bases between them. The germline gives CDR1 DFQATT, CDR2 SNEGSKA (reference sequence). This CDR3 is built from 11 residues. The CDR3 region is CSARDRSPLHF. Here the CDR3 DNA reads TGCAGTGCTAGAGATCGTTCACCCCTCCACTTT.

The chain is built from TRBV10-3 and TRBJ2-2, with D maybe TRBD2 (6 bases). CDR1 and CDR2 (germline): ENHRY, SYGVKD. This CDR3 is built from 15 residues. V was trimmed by 6 bases and J by 4 bases, leaving 15 bases between them. CDR3 amino acids: CAISRGSGTTGELFF. DNA of the CDR3: TGTGCCATCAGCCGGGGGAGCGGAACCACCGGGGAGCTGTTTTTT.

This clonotype has ten or more counts. This chain's CDR3 is CAISGSGSSGANVLTF. The CDR3, as DNA: TGTGCCATCAGTGGATCTGGTAGCTCTGGGGCCAACGTCCTGACTTTC. V is TRBV10-3 and J is TRBJ2-6; D unresolved. Trimming pared 4 bases from V and 0 bases from J, leaving 10 bases between. The CDR3 contains 16 residues. Germline V lookup: CDR1 ENHRY, CDR2 SYGVKD.

This clonotype was detected ten times or more. V and J are TRBV2 and TRBJ1-5, with a weak D call TRBD1 (5 bases). The germline CDR1 and CDR2 sequences are SNHLY and FYNNEI. Between the trimmed V and J ends, which lost 1 base and 1 base, there was a span of 8 bases. The CDR3 runs to 15 residues. The CDR3 DNA reads TGTGCCAGCAGTGAAGTGGGACTAAGCAATCAGCCCCAGCATTTT. Protein product: CASSEVGLSNQPQHF.

This clonotype was picked up many times. The chain combines TRBV29-1 with TRBJ1-2; possible D gene TRBD1, 6 bases. The CDR3 contains 13 residues. Germline V gene data show CDR1 as SQVTM and CDR2 as ANQGSEA. V lost 5 bases, J lost 8 bases, and 18 bases lay in between. The CDR3 DNA reads TGCAGCGTTCCAAGGACAGCGGTATTGGGCTACACCTTC. Protein product: CSVPRTAVLGYTF.

This clonotype was found a few times. The V and J genes are TRBV19 and TRBJ2-1, with no clear D. CDR1 is LNHDA, CDR2 SQIVND, per germline (reference sequence). CDR3 length equals 13 residues. V was cut by 4 bases and J by 5 bases, with 9 bases left in between. CDR3 sequence: CASSTPWDNEQFF. The CDR3 nucleotides are TGTGCCAGTAGTACCCCCTGGGACAATGAGCAGTTCTTC.

This clonotype was counted at least ten times. The chain carries TRBV28 and TRBJ1-1; perhaps TRBD1 as D (5 bases). V lost 7 bases and J 5 bases, leaving 20 bases between the germline ends. Germline V CDR1 and CDR2: MDHEN, SYDVKM. The length of the CDR3 is 15 residues. The DNA of the CDR3 is TGTGCCAGCAACCACCGGGGGTCTGCCAGGACTGAAGCTTTCTTT. The encoded protein is CASNHRGSARTEAFF.

The rearrangement uses TRBV28 and TRBJ1-6, with D possibly being TRBD1 (6 bases). The germline V and J ends were trimmed by 2 bases and 10 bases, with 15 bases remaining between them. The germline gives CDR1 MDHEN, CDR2 SYDVKM. The CDR3 loop spans 15 amino acids. CDR3 in amino acids: CASSLPYPRGSPLHF. As DNA, the CDR3 is TGTGCCAGCAGTTTACCATACCCCAGGGGCTCACCCCTCCACTTT. Filled out from reference TRBV28 and TRBJ1-6, the complete variable domain reads DVKVTQSSRYLVKRTGEKVFLECVQDMDHENMFWYRQDPGLGLRLIYFSYDVKMKEKGDIPEGYSVSREKKERFSLILESASTNQTSMYLCASSLPYPRGSPLHFGNGTRLTVT.

This clonotype was counted only a few times. The V gene is TRBV12-3 or TRBV12-4, the J gene TRBJ2-1; D remains unclear. Trimming cost V 11 bases and J 4 bases, with 12 bases left between them. There are 12 residues in the CDR3. DNA of the CDR3: TGTGCCTCAGCCCCTTTATACAATGAGCAGTTCTTC. It yields the protein CASAPLYNEQFF.

This clonotype was counted only a few times. This chain links TRBV4-3 with TRBJ2-3; 8 bases align to TRBD2. V lost 2 bases, J lost 6 bases, and 4 bases stayed unmatched. The CDR3 is 14 residues long. Germline CDR1 is LGHNA and CDR2 is YSLEER. The DNA of the CDR3 is TGCGCCAGCAGCCAACCGGGGGGGTCCGATACGCAGTATTTT. It translates to CASSQPGGSDTQYF.

This clonotype showed up many times. The rearrangement links TRBV4-1 to TRBJ1-2; the D is unclear. The CDR3 has 13 residues. Germline CDR1 and CDR2: MGHRA and YSYEKL. V shed 7 bases and J shed 0 bases, with 9 bases lying between them. CDR3 protein: CASTRTTNYGYTF. The CDR3, as DNA: TGCGCCAGCACCCGCACGACTAACTATGGCTACACCTTC.

This clonotype showed up just a few times. The CDR3: CASSQGLAGFYEQYF. The DNA of the CDR3 is TGTGCCAGCAGCCAGGGACTAGCGGGCTTCTACGAGCAGTACTTC. J is TRBJ2-7 and V is TRBV28, with 12 bases aligning to TRBD2. This CDR3 is 15 amino acids long. Germline CDR1 is MDHEN and CDR2 is SYDVKM. Germline trimming cut 6 bases from V and 3 bases from J; bases unmatched to any gene: 6. Looking up the rest from reference TRBV28 and TRBJ2-7 gives the full variable domain: DVKVTQSSRYLVKRTGEKVFLECVQDMDHENMFWYRQDPGLGLRLIYFSYDVKMKEKGDIPEGYSVSREKKERFSLILESASTNQTSMYLCASSQGLAGFYEQYFGPGTRLTVT.